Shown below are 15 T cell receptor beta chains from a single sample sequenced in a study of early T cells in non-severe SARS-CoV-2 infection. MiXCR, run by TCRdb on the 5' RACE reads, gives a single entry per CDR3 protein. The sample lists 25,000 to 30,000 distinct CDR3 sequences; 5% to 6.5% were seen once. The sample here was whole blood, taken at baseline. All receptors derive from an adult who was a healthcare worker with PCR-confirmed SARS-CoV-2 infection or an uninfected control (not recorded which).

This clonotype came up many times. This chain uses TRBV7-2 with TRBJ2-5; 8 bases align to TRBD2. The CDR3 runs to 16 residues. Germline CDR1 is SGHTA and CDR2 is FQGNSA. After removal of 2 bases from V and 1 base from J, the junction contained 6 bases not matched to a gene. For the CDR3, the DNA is TGTGCCAGCAGCTTAAGTTCTCGGGGGGGCCAAGAGACCCAGTACTTC. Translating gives CASSLSSRGGQETQYF.

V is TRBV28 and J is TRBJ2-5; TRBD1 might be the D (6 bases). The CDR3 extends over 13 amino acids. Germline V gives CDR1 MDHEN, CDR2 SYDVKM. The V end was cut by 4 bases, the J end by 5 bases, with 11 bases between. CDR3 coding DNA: TGTGCCAGCAGTTCTCAGGGGACCGAGACCCAGTACTTC. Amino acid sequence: CASSSQGTETQYF.

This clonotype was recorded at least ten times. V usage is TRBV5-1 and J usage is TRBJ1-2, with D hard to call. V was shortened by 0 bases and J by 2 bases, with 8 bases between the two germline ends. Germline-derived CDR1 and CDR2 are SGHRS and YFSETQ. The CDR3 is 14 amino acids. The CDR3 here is CASSLDGKNYGYTF. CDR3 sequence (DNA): TGCGCCAGCAGCTTGGACGGCAAAAACTATGGCTACACCTTC.

CDR3 amino acids: CASSAVAAENNEQFF. The CDR3 DNA reads TGTGCCAGCAGTGCGGTGGCGGCTGAAAACAATGAGCAGTTCTTC. The V gene is TRBV7-9, the J gene TRBJ2-1; D not resolved. Trimming removed 6 bases at V and 5 bases at J, with 17 bases between. This CDR3 has 15 amino acids. Germline CDR1 and CDR2: SEHNR and FQNEAQ (reference sequence).

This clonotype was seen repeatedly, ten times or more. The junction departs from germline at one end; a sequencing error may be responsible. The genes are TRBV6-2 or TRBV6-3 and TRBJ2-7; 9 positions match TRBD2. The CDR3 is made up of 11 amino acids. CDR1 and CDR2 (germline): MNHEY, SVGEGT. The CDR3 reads CASSTGTSSWF. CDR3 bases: TGTGCCAGCAGCACCGGGACTAGCTCTTGGTTC.

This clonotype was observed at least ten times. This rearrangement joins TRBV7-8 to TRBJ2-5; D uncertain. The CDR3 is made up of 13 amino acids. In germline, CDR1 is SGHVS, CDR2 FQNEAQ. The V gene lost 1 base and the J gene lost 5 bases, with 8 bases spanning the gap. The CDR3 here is CASSLEGRETQYF. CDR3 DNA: TGTGCCAGCAGCTTAGAGGGTCGGGAGACCCAGTACTTC. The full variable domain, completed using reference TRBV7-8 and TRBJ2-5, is GAGVSQSPRYKVAKRGQDVALRCDPISGHVSLFWYQQALGQGPEFLTYFQNEAQLDKSGLPSDRFFAERPEGSVSTLKIQRTQQEDSAVYLCASSLEGRETQYFGPGTRLLVL.

The CDR3 coding sequence is TGTGCCAGCTCACGGACTAGCGGGGGCCGGGTAGATACGCAGTATTTT. Protein: CASSRTSGGRVDTQYF. The chain is built from TRBV18 and TRBJ2-3, with 13 bases that match TRBD2. Trimming removed 4 bases from V and 5 bases from J; junction bases left unmatched: 6. The CDR3 has 16 amino acids. Germline lookup yields CDR1 KGHSH and CDR2 LQKENI.

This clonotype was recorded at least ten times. As DNA, the CDR3 is TGTGCCAGCAGCCCCGCCCGGGTTAAGGAAAAACTGTTTTTT. Its protein product is CASSPARVKEKLFF. The chain uses TRBV7-2 and TRBJ1-4; D gene unclear. Trimming left V 5 bases short and J 8 bases short, with 15 bases between. The CDR3 covers 14 residues. Germline lookup yields CDR1 SGHTA and CDR2 FQGNSA.

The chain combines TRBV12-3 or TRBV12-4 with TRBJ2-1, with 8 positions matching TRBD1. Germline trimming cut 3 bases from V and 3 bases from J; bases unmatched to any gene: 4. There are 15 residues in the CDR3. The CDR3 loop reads CASSLAGGDYNEQFF. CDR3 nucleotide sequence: TGTGCCAGCAGTTTGGCAGGGGGCGACTACAATGAGCAGTTCTTC.

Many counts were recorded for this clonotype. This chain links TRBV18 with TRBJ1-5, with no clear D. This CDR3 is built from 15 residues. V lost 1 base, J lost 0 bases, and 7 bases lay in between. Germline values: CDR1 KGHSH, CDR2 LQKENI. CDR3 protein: CASSPQGSSNQPQHF. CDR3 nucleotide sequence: TGTGCCAGCTCACCACAGGGCTCTAGCAATCAGCCCCAGCATTTT.

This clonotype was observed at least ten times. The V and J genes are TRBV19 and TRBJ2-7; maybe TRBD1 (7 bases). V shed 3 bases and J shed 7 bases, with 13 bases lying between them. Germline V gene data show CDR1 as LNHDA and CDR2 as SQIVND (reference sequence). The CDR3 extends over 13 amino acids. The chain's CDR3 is CASSMEGAWEQYF. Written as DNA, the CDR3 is TGTGCCAGTAGTATGGAGGGGGCTTGGGAGCAGTACTTC.

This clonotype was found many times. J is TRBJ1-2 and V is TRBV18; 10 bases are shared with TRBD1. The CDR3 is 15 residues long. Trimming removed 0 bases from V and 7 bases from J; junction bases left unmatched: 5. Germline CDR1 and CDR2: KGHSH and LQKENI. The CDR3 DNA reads TGTGCCAGCTCACCACCCAGGGACAGGGGTACTGGCTACACCTTC. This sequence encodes CASSPPRDRGTGYTF.

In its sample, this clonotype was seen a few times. The CDR3 reads CASGREGSETQYF. The CDR3 DNA reads as TGTGCCTCCGGGCGGGAGGGCAGTGAGACCCAGTACTTC. The V and J genes are TRBV12-3 or TRBV12-4 and TRBJ2-5; 9 positions match TRBD2. CDR3 length equals 13 residues. The V segment lost 11 bases and the J segment 5 bases; nucleotides outside the gene matches: 9.

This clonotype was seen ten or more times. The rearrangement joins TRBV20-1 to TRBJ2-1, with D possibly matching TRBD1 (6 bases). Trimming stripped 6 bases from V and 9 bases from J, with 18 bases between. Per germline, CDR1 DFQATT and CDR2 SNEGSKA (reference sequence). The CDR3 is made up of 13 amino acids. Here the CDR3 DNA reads TGCAGTGCAGCAAGGGGGAGTTCCCTTGAGCAGTTCTTC. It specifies CSAARGSSLEQFF.

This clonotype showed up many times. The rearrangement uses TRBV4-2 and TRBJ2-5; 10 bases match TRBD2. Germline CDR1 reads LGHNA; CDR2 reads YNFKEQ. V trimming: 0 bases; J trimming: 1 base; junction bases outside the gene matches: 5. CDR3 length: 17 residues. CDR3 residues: CASSQDITSGIQETQYF. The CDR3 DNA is TGTGCCAGCAGCCAAGATATAACTAGCGGGATCCAAGAGACCCAGTACTTC.